Described below is a single T cell receptor (beta chain) sequence and its context. The CDR3 totals 15 residues. Germline V gene sequence: CDR1 KGHSH, CDR2 LQKENI. V was pared by 6 bases and J by 1 base, with 15 bases between. This sample is drawn from a study of blood T cell repertoires in COVID-19. Data came from immunoSEQ multiplex PCR; TCRdb stores just in-frame clones and leaves some out. The table shows some 150,000 clones, with about 80% occurring only once. The rearrangement joins TRBV18 to TRBJ1-1; a possible D gene is TRBD1 (6 bases). The sequenced sample was peripheral blood. This TCR was sampled from a woman aged 70-85 years with acute or convalescent COVID-19. The DNA for the CDR3 is TGTGCCAGCTCGACCACTCACAGGGAGAACACTGAAGCTTTCTTT. Encoded protein: CASSTTHRENTEAFF.